This passage covers 20 T cell receptor beta chains from one sample sequenced in a study of coeliac disease. The assay was immunoSEQ multiplex PCR, and TCRdb's table has in-frame clones only and misses some. The table includes 7,500 to 9,500 clones, roughly 70% detected once. Input material: lamina propria lymphocytes from the gut. These receptors came from an older woman with celiac disease.

The chain joins TRBV6-1 to TRBJ1-2; D is perhaps TRBD1 (6 bases). The CDR3 covers 13 residues. In germline, CDR1 is MNHNS, CDR2 SASEGT. V was clipped by 2 bases and J by 7 bases, with 11 bases between them. This CDR3 reads CASSEQGIGGYTF. CDR3 coding DNA: TGTGCCAGCAGTGAACAGGGGATAGGTGGCTACACCTTC.

The chain is built from TRBV5-1 and TRBJ2-1, with 10 bases lining up with TRBD1. V shed 4 bases and J 14 bases; nucleotides not matched to a gene: 3. Germline CDR1 SGHRS, CDR2 YFSETQ. The length of the CDR3 is 11 residues. The CDR3 region is CASSTGQGEFF. In DNA, the CDR3 is TGCGCCAGCAGCACAGGACAGGGGGAGTTCTTC. The variable domain in full, completed from reference TRBV5-1 and TRBJ2-1, reads KAGVTQTPRYLIKTRGQQVTLSCSPISGHRSVSWYQQTPGQGLQFLFEYFSETQRNKGNFPGRFSGRQFSNSRSEMNVSTLELGDSALYLCASSTGQGEFFGPGTRLTVL.

The chain recombines TRBV19 with TRBJ2-3, with 12 bases aligning to TRBD2. This CDR3 is 16 amino acids long. V shed 5 bases, J shed 1 base, and the junction held 4 bases outside the gene matches. From germline, CDR1 is LNHDA and CDR2 SQIVND (reference sequence). This CDR3 reads CASSSRLAGGTDTQYF. Here the CDR3 DNA reads TGTGCCAGTAGTTCCCGACTAGCGGGGGGCACAGATACGCAGTATTTT.

This clone was seen only a few times. This chain links TRBV6-5 with TRBJ1-6; 9 nucleotides line up with TRBD1. CDR1 is MNHEY and CDR2 is SVGAGI in the germline V gene. With V trimmed by 6 bases and J by 9 bases, 9 bases remained unmatched. CDR3 length: 15 residues. CDR3 region: CASSPHRGRFSPLHF. Written as DNA, the CDR3 is TGTGCCAGCAGCCCCCACAGGGGGCGCTTTTCACCCCTCCACTTT.

This clone was seen just once. The chain uses TRBV5-1 and TRBJ1-1; D not resolved. This CDR3 comprises 14 residues. The V end was cut by 2 bases, the J end by 0 bases, with 8 bases between. The germline gives CDR1 SGHRS, CDR2 YFSETQ. In nucleotides, the CDR3 is TGCGCCAGCAGCTTCGGGGATTTGAACACTGAAGCTTTCTTT. It yields the protein CASSFGDLNTEAFF. The complete variable domain, with remaining parts taken from reference TRBV5-1 and TRBJ1-1, reads KAGVTQTPRYLIKTRGQQVTLSCSPISGHRSVSWYQQTPGQGLQFLFEYFSETQRNKGNFPGRFSGRQFSNSRSEMNVSTLELGDSALYLCASSFGDLNTEAFFGQGTRLTVV.

The rearrangement uses TRBV30 and TRBJ1-2, with 8 positions matching TRBD1. The CDR3 totals 14 residues. The germline gives CDR1 GTSNPN, CDR2 SVGIG (reference sequence). The V and J ends lost 7 bases and 5 bases, in that order; junction bases with no gene match: 12. The DNA of the CDR3 is TGTGCCTCCCCCCGGACAGGGAGGGGTTATGGCTACACCTTC. It is translated as CASPRTGRGYGYTF.

The chain joins TRBV7-2 to TRBJ2-2; 10 bases are a match to TRBD2. Germline values: CDR1 SGHTA, CDR2 FQGNSA. With V trimmed by 1 base and J by 7 bases, 9 bases remained unmatched. The CDR3 extends over 17 amino acids. In DNA form, the CDR3 reads TGTGCCAGCAGCTTAGGGCGACTAGCGGGTCTGGGCGGGGAGCTGTTTTTT. It encodes CASSLGRLAGLGGELFF.

The chain is built from TRBV10-2 and TRBJ2-6, with 8 bases aligning to TRBD1. The germline gives CDR1 WSHSY, CDR2 SAAADI. This CDR3 comprises 20 residues. J gave up 2 bases and V 7 bases, and 19 bases lay outside the gene matches. The CDR3, as DNA: TGCGCCAGCAAGGCTTGGGGATCACAGGGGGGAGAGGCTGGGGCCAACGTCCTGACTTTC. Its protein product is CASKAWGSQGGEAGANVLTF.

The chain links TRBV5-1 to TRBJ2-3, with TRBD1 matching over 12 bases. The CDR3 is 22 amino acids. Germline CDR1 SGHRS, CDR2 YFSETQ. After removal of 1 base from V and 0 bases from J, the junction contained 18 bases not matched to a gene. The chain's CDR3 is CASSLLRRGTGGQRESTDTQYF. The CDR3 nucleotides read TGCGCCAGCAGCTTGTTACGACGCGGGACAGGGGGCCAGCGGGAAAGCACAGATACGCAGTATTTT.

This clone has just a few counts. The V call is TRBV13, the J call TRBJ1-1; tentatively, D is TRBD1 (5 bases). This CDR3 spans 11 amino acids. Per the germline V gene, CDR1 is PRHDT and CDR2 is FYEKMQ (reference sequence). Trimming pared 3 bases from V and 10 bases from J, leaving 9 bases between. CDR3 coding DNA: TGTGCCAGCAGCTTTCGGCAGGGAGCTTTCTTT. It codes for CASSFRQGAFF.

The gene calls are TRBV5-4 and TRBJ2-4; TRBD1 is a possible D gene (5 bases). This CDR3 has 12 amino acids. Trimming shortened V by 4 bases and J by 7 bases, and 9 bases separated the two germline ends. Looked up from germline, CDR1 is SGHNT and CDR2 is YYREEE (reference sequence). The CDR3 loop reads CASSTPGNIQYF. CDR3 bases: TGTGCCAGCAGCACCCCAGGGAACATTCAGTACTTC.

The chain combines TRBV4-1 with TRBJ2-2, with 9 nucleotides matching TRBD2. CDR1 MGHRA and CDR2 YSYEKL come from the germline V gene. This CDR3 has 17 residues. V dropped 4 bases and J dropped 6; count of bases not matched to a gene: 12. The CDR3 coding sequence is TGCGCCAGCAGCCCCGGGGCACTAGCGGGTTTAGCCGGGGAGCTGTTTTTT. This translates into CASSPGALAGLAGELFF.

This sequence joins TRBV28 and TRBJ2-7, with D possibly matching TRBD2 (5 bases). This CDR3 has 13 amino acids. Between the trimmed V and J ends, which lost 5 bases and 7 bases, there was a span of 15 bases. The germline V gene has CDR1 MDHEN and CDR2 SYDVKM. The CDR3 region has the DNA TGTGCCAGCAGTACCGCCAGGCCGGGGGAGCAGTACTTC. Its protein is CASSTARPGEQYF.

The chain combines TRBV19 with TRBJ2-2, with D perhaps matching TRBD2 (6 bases). Germline CDR1 LNHDA, CDR2 SQIVND (reference sequence). V shed 3 bases and J shed 4 bases, with 9 bases lying between them. The CDR3 contains 14 residues. This CDR3 reads CASSMPGSTGELFF. The CDR3 region has the DNA TGTGCCAGTAGTATGCCCGGGAGCACCGGGGAGCTGTTTTTT.

The chain employs TRBV11-1 and TRBJ2-1; 8 nucleotides line up with TRBD2. Per the germline V gene, CDR1 is SGHAT and CDR2 is FQDESV (reference sequence). The J segment lost 0 bases and the V segment lost 5 bases, leaving 9 bases of the junction unmatched. The CDR3 is 17 residues long. The CDR3 sequence: CASSPHSGISSYNEQFF. Written as DNA, the CDR3 is TGTGCCAGCAGCCCTCATAGCGGGATCAGCTCCTACAATGAGCAGTTCTTC.

This clone came up once. This chain connects TRBV5-4 to TRBJ2-1, with unresolved D. The CDR3 has 13 residues. The germline CDR1 and CDR2 sequences are SGHNT and YYREEE (reference sequence). The V and J ends lost 3 bases and 7 bases respectively, with 11 bases between them. Here the CDR3 reads CASSSSLVNEQFF. CDR3 in DNA: TGTGCCAGCAGCTCGTCTCTTGTGAATGAGCAGTTCTTC. The variable domain in full, completed from reference TRBV5-4 and TRBJ2-1, reads ETGVTQSPTHLIKTRGQQVTLRCSSQSGHNTVSWYQQALGQGPQFIFQYYREEENGRGNFPPRFSGLQFPNYSSELNVNALELDDSALYLCASSSSLVNEQFFGPGTRLTVL.

The chain links TRBV19 to TRBJ2-3; TRBD1 aligns across 7 bases. Trimming took 5 bases from V and 4 from J; bases not matched to a gene: 9. Germline values: CDR1 LNHDA, CDR2 SQIVND (reference sequence). This CDR3 is built from 15 residues. The CDR3 region is CASSGRGTPSDTQYF. Written as DNA, the CDR3 is TGTGCCAGTAGTGGCAGGGGGACCCCCTCAGATACGCAGTATTTT.

This rearrangement joins TRBV30 to TRBJ2-6, with D uncertain. CDR1 is GTSNPN, CDR2 SVGIG, per germline (reference sequence). Between the trimmed V and J ends, which lost 4 bases and 1 base, there was a span of 8 bases. CDR3 length equals 14 residues. CDR3 protein: CAWNLRSGANVLTF. The CDR3 DNA reads TGTGCCTGGAACTTGAGGTCTGGGGCCAACGTCCTGACTTTC.

The chain uses TRBV5-5 and TRBJ2-7; 7 bases match TRBD1. The CDR3 length is 16 residues. V was pared by 4 bases and J by 3 bases, with 13 bases of the junction left unmatched. CDR1 SGHKS and CDR2 YYEKEE come from the germline V gene (reference sequence). DNA for the CDR3: TGTGCCAGCAGCGGCGCACAGGGGAAGTTAATCTACGAGCAGTACTTC. This translates into CASSGAQGKLIYEQYF.

The CDR3 coding sequence is TGTGCCAGCACCTTCACAGATACGCAGTATTTT. This gives the protein CASTFTDTQYF. The chain recombines TRBV2 with TRBJ2-3; D gene ambiguous. The V and J ends lost 7 bases and 2 bases respectively, with 4 bases between them. Germline assignment: CDR1 SNHLY and CDR2 FYNNEI. CDR3 size: 11 residues.